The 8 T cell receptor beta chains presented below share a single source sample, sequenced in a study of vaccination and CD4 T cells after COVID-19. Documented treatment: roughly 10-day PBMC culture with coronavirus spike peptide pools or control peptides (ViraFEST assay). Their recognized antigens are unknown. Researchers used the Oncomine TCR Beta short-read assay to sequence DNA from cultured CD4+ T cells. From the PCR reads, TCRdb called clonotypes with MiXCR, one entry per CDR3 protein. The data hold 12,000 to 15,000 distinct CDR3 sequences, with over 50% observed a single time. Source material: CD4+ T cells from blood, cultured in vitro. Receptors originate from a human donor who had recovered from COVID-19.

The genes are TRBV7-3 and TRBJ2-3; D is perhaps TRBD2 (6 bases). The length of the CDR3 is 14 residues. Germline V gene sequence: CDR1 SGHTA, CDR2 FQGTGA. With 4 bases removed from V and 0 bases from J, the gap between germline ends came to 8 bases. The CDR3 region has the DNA TGTGCCAGCAGCTCGGGACTCAGCACAGATACGCAGTATTTT. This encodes CASSSGLSTDTQYF.

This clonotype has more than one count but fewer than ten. This CDR3 reads CASSRRGANYGYTF. The CDR3 bases are TGTGCCAGCAGCCGCAGGGGAGCTAACTATGGCTACACCTTC. The gene calls are TRBV6-1 and TRBJ1-2; a weak D match, TRBD1 (6 bases). Trimming cost V 6 bases and J 0 bases, with 11 bases left between them. Germline assignment: CDR1 MNHNS and CDR2 SASEGT. The CDR3 has 14 residues.

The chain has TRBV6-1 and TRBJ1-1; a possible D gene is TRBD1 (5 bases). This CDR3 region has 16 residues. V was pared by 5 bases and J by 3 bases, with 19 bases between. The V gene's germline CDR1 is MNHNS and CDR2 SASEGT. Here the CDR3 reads CASSQVTGRGDTEAFF. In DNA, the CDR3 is TGTGCCAGCAGTCAGGTAACGGGCCGAGGGGACACTGAAGCTTTCTTT.

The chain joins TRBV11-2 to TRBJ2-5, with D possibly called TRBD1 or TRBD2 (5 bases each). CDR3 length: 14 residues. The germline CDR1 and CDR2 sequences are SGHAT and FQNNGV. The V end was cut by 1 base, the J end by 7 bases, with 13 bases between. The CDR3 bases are TGTGCCAGCAGCTTAGCCCCAGGGACCGGGACCCAGTACTTC. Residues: CASSLAPGTGTQYF.

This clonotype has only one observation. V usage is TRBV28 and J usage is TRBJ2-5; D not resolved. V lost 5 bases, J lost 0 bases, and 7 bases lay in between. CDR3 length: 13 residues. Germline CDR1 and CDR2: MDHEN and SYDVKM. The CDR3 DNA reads TGTGCCAGCAGTCCCCCTCACCAAGAGACCCAGTACTTC. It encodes CASSPPHQETQYF.

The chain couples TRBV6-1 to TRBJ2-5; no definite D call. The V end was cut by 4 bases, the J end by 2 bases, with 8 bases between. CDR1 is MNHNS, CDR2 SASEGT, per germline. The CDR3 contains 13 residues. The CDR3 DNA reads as TGTGCCAGCAGTGTGGTAGCTCAAGAGACCCAGTACTTC. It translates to CASSVVAQETQYF.

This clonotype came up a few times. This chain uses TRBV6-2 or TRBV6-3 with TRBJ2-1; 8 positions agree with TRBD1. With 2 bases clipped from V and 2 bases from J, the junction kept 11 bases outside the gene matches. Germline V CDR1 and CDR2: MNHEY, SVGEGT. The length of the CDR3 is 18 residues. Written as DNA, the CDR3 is TGTGCCAGCAGTTACAACACCGGGACAGGTTTAGCCTACAATGAGCAGTTCTTC. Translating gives CASSYNTGTGLAYNEQFF.

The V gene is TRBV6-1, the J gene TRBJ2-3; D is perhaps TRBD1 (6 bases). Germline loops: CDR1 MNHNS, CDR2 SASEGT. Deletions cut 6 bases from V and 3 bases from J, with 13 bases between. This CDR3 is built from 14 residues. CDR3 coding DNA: TGTGCCAGCAGAGGCAGGGGTAGGACAGATACGCAGTATTTT. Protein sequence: CASRGRGRTDTQYF.